These 3 T cell receptor beta chains were sequenced from one sample in a study of PD-L1 blockade in urothelial cancer. Noted time point: peripheral blood 6 weeks after treatment start. The method was immunoSEQ multiplex PCR; TCRdb's version includes in-frame clones alone and lacks a portion of them. The table records around 38,000 clones, around nine tenths of them present only once. This sample comprised PBMCs, obtained around atezolizumab (anti-PD-L1) treatment. These receptors were obtained from a man in his sixties with urothelial cancer.

The chain links TRBV2 to TRBJ1-4; D is unresolved. Trimming stripped 7 bases from V and 1 base from J, with 7 bases between. This CDR3 has 13 residues. CDR1 is SNHLY and CDR2 is FYNNEI in the germline V gene. CDR3 amino acids: CASMRGTNEKLFF. Written as DNA, the CDR3 is TGTGCCAGCATGCGGGGAACTAATGAAAAACTGTTTTTT.

The table lists this clone with a count of one. The CDR3 DNA sequence: TGTGCCAGTAGTATTTACGGGGACAAACAAGAGACCCAGTACTTC. Translating it yields CASSIYGDKQETQYF. This chain joins TRBV19 and TRBJ2-5, with D perhaps TRBD1 (6 bases). V was clipped by 3 bases and J by 2 bases, with 13 bases between them. The CDR3 sequence is 15 residues long. Germline lookup yields CDR1 LNHDA and CDR2 SQIVND (reference sequence).

The chain carries TRBV30 and TRBJ2-3; D unresolved. The CDR3 loop spans 11 amino acids. The ends were cut back, 4 bases at V and 6 bases at J, with 8 bases in the middle. The germline V gene has CDR1 GTSNPN and CDR2 SVGIG (reference sequence). The CDR3 DNA is TGTGCCTGGACCCACGGGGATACGCAGTATTTT. Amino acid sequence: CAWTHGDTQYF.